What follows are 10 T cell receptor beta chains derived from one specimen sequenced in a study of neurological immune-mediated disorders. The time point is: longitudinal time-point 2. In TCRdb, the 5' RACE reads were re-called with MiXCR into one record per CDR3 protein. The sample shows about 80,000 distinct CDR3 sequences, approximately 5.8% of them seen only once. Sequencing was performed on PBMCs. The receptors were sampled from a woman aged 60-75 years with multiple sclerosis.

The chain carries TRBV20-1 and TRBJ1-4, with a weak D call TRBD1 (5 bases). There are 13 residues in the CDR3. V shed 6 bases and J shed 8 bases, with 16 bases lying between them. CDR1 is DFQATT and CDR2 is SNEGSKA in the germline V gene (reference sequence). In DNA form, the CDR3 reads TGCAGTGCGGACGGGGGGAGTCAAGAAAAACTGTTTTTT. Amino acids: CSADGGSQEKLFF.

The sample holds many counts of this clonotype. The chain uses TRBV5-1 and TRBJ1-6, with 8 bases fitting TRBD1. Per germline, CDR1 SGHRS and CDR2 YFSETQ. This CDR3 has 14 residues. V was clipped by 5 bases and J by 5 bases; unmatched bases: 3. The CDR3 nucleotides read TGCGCCAGCAGACCGGACAGGGATAATTCACCCCTCCACTTT. It translates to CASRPDRDNSPLHF. Combining the CDR3 with reference TRBV5-1 and TRBJ1-6 gives the whole variable domain KAGVTQTPRYLIKTRGQQVTLSCSPISGHRSVSWYQQTPGQGLQFLFEYFSETQRNKGNFPGRFSGRQFSNSRSEMNVSTLELGDSALYLCASRPDRDNSPLHFGNGTRLTVT.

This clonotype was observed at least ten times. The genes are TRBV30 and TRBJ1-1, with D tentatively TRBD1 (5 bases). CDR3 size: 13 residues. V lost 1 base to trimming and J lost 0 bases, with 6 bases between them. The V gene's germline CDR1 is GTSNPN and CDR2 SVGIG (reference sequence). The CDR3 coding sequence is TGTGCCTGGAGTGGACAGCTGAACACTGAAGCTTTCTTT. Protein sequence: CAWSGQLNTEAFF.

This clonotype was seen a handful of times. A much more abundant neighbour one base away suggests this may be a read error. The rearrangement links TRBV2 to TRBJ2-5; the D gene is possibly TRBD1 (6 bases). In germline, CDR1 is SNHLY, CDR2 FYNNEI. The CDR3 length is 15 residues. V shed 3 bases and J shed 2 bases, with 13 bases lying between them. The CDR3 reads CASSDQQGSQETQYF. The CDR3 nucleotides are TGTGCCAGCAGTGACCAACAGGGATCGCAAGAGACCCAGTACTTC.

The chain combines TRBV5-1 with TRBJ1-2; the D gene is possibly TRBD1 (6 bases). V was trimmed by 5 bases and J by 2 bases, leaving 13 bases between them. The CDR3 runs 14 residues. Germline CDR1 reads SGHRS; CDR2 reads YFSETQ. The CDR3 bases are TGCGCCAGCAGACAGGGAGGATTCAACTATGGCTACACCTTC. Its translation is CASRQGGFNYGYTF.

This chain joins TRBV5-1 and TRBJ2-1; TRBD1 might be the D (5 bases). This CDR3 has 14 residues. Germline V gives CDR1 SGHRS, CDR2 YFSETQ. V shed 2 bases and J shed 4 bases, with 10 bases lying between them. This CDR3 is CASSFAGHYNEQFF. CDR3 sequence (DNA): TGCGCCAGCAGCTTTGCCGGACATTACAATGAGCAGTTCTTC.

This chain connects TRBV5-1 to TRBJ2-7; D unresolved. The CDR3 runs 14 residues. V lost 1 base, J lost 3 bases, and 11 bases lay in between. Germline V gene lookup returns CDR1 SGHRS and CDR2 YFSETQ. In nucleotides, the CDR3 is TGCGCCAGCAGCTTGAGTCTCCGCCACTACGAGCAGTACTTC. Its translation is CASSLSLRHYEQYF.

This clonotype appeared many times. The chain has TRBV7-2 and TRBJ2-6, with D uncertain. With 8 bases removed from V and 2 bases from J, the gap between germline ends came to 10 bases. Germline CDR1 reads SGHTA; CDR2 reads FQGNSA. There are 14 residues in the CDR3. CDR3 coding DNA: TGTGCCAGCGGAATCTCCCCTGGGGCCAACGTCCTGACTTTC. Its protein is CASGISPGANVLTF.

Many counts were recorded for this clonotype. The chain is built from TRBV9 and TRBJ1-1, with 8 bases identical to TRBD1. The trim removed 3 bases at V and 4 bases at J, leaving 20 bases unmatched. The CDR3 contains 19 residues. Germline V lookup: CDR1 SGDLS, CDR2 YYNGEE. DNA for the CDR3: TGTGCCAGCAGCGCTGGGGCGGACAGGGCCGAGAGATTGGGCACTGAAGCTTTCTTT. This codes for CASSAGADRAERLGTEAFF.

This clonotype was counted ten times or more. This sequence joins TRBV20-1 and TRBJ1-1; no reliable D call. The CDR3 spans 13 residues. From germline, CDR1 is DFQATT and CDR2 SNEGSKA (reference sequence). V dropped 0 bases and J dropped 4 bases, with 9 bases sitting between them. The DNA of the CDR3 is TGCAGTGCTAGAGACGGTTGGGGCACTGAAGCTTTCTTT. Residues: CSARDGWGTEAFF.